This entry describes one T cell receptor (beta chain). As yet, its antigen is unknown. This specimen belongs to a study of T-cell reconstitution after alpha-beta-depleted transplantation in children. Study-wide results and caveats: Several hundred graft clones that had expanded were reportedly the source of alpha-beta T cells about two months after transplant. Once a year had passed after transplant, T-cell counts and diversity came mostly from newly produced T cells. Surviving recipient cells, namely T cells and thymic progenitors, were the source of high day-60 TCRbeta diversity in some patients.

CDR1 is MNHNS, CDR2 SASEGT, per germline. The CDR3 spans 16 residues. Trimming cost V 3 bases and J 2 bases; bases outside gene matches: 6. During its preparation, the TCRbeta library received unique molecular identifiers. TCRdb itself ran the PCR reads through MiXCR, one entry per CDR3 protein. The sample shows fewer than 550,000 distinct CDR3 sequences, over 10% of them seen only once. The chain carries TRBV6-1 and TRBJ2-7; 11 positions agree with TRBD2. Material: PBMCs, mostly from graft donor cells, obtained 180 days after TCRalphabeta/CD19-depleted stem cell transplant. This receptor was obtained from a female patient aged 2 to 10 who had a stem cell transplant for aplastic anemia, so the T cells may come from the graft donor. The CDR3 spells CASSDPLAGGPYEQYF. DNA of the CDR3: TGTGCCAGCAGTGATCCGCTAGCGGGGGGACCCTACGAGCAGTACTTC.